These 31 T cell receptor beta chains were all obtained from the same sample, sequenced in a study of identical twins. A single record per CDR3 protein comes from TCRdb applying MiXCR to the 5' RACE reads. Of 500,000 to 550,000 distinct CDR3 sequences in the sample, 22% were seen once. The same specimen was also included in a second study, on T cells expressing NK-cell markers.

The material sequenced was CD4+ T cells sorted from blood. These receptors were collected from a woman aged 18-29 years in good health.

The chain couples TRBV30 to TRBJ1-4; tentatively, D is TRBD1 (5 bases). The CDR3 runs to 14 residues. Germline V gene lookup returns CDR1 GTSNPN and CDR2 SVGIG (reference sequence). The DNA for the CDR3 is TGTGCTTTAAGTGGTGGGGCCTGGAGCGAAAAACTGTTTTTT. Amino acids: CALSGGAWSEKLFF. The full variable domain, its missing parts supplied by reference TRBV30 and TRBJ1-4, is SQTIHQWPATLVQPVGSPLSLECTVEGTSNPNLYWYRQAAGRGLQLLFYSVGIGQISSEVPQNLSASRPQDRQFILSSKKLLLSDSGFYLCALSGGAWSEKLFFGSGTQLSVL.

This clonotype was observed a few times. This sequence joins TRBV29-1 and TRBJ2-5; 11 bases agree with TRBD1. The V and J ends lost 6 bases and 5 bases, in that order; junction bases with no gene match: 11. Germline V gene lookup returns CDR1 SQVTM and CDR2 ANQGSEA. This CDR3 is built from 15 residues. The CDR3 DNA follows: TGCAGCGTCGTCCCGGGACAGGGGGGTACGGAGACCCAGTACTTC. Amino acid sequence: CSVVPGQGGTETQYF.

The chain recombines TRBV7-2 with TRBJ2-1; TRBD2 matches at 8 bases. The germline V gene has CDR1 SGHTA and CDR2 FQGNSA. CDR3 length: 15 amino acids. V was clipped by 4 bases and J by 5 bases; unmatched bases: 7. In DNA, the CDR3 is TGTGCCAGCAGCTCTCGGGAGGGCCTCAACAATGAGCAGTTCTTC. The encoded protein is CASSSREGLNNEQFF.

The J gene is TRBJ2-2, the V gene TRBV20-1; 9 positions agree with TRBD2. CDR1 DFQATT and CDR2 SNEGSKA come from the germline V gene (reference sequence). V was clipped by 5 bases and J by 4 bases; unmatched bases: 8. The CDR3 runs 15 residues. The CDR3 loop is CSAGRGGGATGELFF. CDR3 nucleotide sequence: TGCAGTGCTGGGCGGGGCGGGGGGGCCACCGGGGAGCTGTTTTTT.

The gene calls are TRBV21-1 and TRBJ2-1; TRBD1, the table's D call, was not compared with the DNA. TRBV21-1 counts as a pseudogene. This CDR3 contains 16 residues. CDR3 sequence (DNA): TGTGCCAGCAGCAAAGCGGCGGGGCCTACCTATAATGAGCAGTTCTTC. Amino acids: CASSKAAGPTYNEQFF.

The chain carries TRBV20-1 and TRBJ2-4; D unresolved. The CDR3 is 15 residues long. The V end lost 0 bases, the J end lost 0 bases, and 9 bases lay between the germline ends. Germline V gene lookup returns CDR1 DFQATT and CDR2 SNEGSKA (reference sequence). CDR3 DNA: TGCAGTGCTAGAGATGAACATCTAGCCAAAAACATTCAGTACTTC. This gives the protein CSARDEHLAKNIQYF.

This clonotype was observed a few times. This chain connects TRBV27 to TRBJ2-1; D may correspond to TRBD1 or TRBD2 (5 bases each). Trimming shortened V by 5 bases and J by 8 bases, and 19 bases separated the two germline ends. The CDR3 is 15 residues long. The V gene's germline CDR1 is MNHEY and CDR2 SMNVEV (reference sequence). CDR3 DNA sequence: TGTGCCAGCAGTCGGCCCCCGGGGACGGTAGATGAGCAGTTCTTC. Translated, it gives CASSRPPGTVDEQFF.

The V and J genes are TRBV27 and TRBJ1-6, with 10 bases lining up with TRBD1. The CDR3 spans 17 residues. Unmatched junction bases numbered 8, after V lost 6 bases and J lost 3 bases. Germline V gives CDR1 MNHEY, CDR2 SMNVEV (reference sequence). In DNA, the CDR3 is TGTGCCAGCAGAACCTTGGGACAGGGGTTCTATAATTCACCCCTCCACTTT. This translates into CASRTLGQGFYNSPLHF.

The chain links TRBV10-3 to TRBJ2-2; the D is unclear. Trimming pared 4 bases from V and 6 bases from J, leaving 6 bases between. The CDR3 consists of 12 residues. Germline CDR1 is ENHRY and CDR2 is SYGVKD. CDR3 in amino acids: CAISGTAGELFF. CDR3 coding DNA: TGTGCCATCAGTGGGACGGCCGGGGAGCTGTTTTTT.

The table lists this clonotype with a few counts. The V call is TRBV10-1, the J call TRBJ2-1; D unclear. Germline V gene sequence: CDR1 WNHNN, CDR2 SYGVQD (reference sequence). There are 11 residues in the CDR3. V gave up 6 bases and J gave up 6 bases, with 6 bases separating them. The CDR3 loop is CASRDGNEQFF. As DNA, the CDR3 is TGCGCCAGCAGGGATGGCAATGAGCAGTTCTTC.

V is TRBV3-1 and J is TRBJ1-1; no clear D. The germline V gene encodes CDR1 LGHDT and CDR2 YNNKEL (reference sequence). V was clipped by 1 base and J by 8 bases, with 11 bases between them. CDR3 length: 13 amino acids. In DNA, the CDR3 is TGTGCCAGCAGCCAAGTGATCCCCCAAGAAGCTTTCTTT. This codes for CASSQVIPQEAFF.

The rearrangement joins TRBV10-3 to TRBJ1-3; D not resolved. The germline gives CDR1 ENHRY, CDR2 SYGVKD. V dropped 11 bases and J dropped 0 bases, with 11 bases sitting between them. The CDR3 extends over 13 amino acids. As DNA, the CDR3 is TGTGCCTCAGCTTTAACCTCTGGAAACACCATATATTTT. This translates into CASALTSGNTIYF.

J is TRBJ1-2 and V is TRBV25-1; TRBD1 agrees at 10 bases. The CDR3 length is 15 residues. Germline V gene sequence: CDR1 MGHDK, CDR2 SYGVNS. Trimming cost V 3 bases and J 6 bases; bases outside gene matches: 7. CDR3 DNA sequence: TGTGCCAGCAGTGAGGAACCCGGGACAGGGGATGGCTACACCTTC. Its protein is CASSEEPGTGDGYTF.

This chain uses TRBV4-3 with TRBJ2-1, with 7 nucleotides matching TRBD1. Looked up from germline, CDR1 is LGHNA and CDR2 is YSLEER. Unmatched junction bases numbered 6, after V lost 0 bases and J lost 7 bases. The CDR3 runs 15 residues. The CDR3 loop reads CASSQEVGRGNEQFF. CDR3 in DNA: TGCGCCAGCAGCCAAGAAGTGGGCAGGGGGAATGAGCAGTTCTTC.

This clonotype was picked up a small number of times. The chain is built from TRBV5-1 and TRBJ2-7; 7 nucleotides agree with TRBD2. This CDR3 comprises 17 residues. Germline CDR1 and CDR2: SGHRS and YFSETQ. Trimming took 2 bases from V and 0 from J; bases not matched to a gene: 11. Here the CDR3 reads CASSFRTSGASSYEQYF. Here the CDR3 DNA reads TGCGCCAGCAGCTTCAGGACCAGCGGGGCGAGCTCCTACGAGCAGTACTTC.

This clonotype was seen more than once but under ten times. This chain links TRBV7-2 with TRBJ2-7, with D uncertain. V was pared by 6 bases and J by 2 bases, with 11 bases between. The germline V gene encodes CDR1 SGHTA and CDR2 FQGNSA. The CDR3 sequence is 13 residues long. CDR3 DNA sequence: TGTGCCAGCAGGCTGAGTGGCACCTACGAGCAGTACTTC. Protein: CASRLSGTYEQYF.

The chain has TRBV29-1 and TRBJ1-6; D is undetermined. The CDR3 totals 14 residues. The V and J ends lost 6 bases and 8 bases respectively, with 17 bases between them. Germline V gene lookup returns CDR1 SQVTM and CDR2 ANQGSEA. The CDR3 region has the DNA TGCAGCGTCGCAGAGGGCCCCGTGGATTCACCCCTCCACTTT. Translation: CSVAEGPVDSPLHF.

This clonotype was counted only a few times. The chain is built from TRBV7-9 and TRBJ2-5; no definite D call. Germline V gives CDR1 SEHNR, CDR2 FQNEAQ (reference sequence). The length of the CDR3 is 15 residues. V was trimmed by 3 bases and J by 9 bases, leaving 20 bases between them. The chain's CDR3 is CASSLIEKATMSQYF. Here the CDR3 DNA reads TGTGCCAGCAGCTTGATAGAGAAAGCTACAATGTCCCAGTACTTC.

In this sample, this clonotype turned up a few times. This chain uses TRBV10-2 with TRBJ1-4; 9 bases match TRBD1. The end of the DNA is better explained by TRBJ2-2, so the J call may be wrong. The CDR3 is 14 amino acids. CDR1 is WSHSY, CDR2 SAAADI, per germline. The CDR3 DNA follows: TGCGCCAGCAAATCGGACAGGGGAGGTTGGGAGCTGTTTTTT. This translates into CASKSDRGGWELFF.

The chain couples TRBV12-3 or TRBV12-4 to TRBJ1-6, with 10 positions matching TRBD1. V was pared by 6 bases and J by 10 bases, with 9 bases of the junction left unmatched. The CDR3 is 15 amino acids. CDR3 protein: CASSLEGQGRSPLHF. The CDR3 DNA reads TGTGCCAGCAGCCTCGAGGGACAGGGGAGATCACCCCTCCACTTT.

The CDR3 spells CASSQPGTSVESEQYF. Written as DNA, the CDR3 is TGCGCCAGCAGCCAACCTGGGACTAGCGTAGAATCAGAGCAGTACTTC. This chain uses TRBV4-3 with TRBJ2-7; TRBD2 agrees at 10 bases. The CDR3 is made up of 16 amino acids. Per the germline V gene, CDR1 is LGHNA and CDR2 is YSLEER. The V gene end was trimmed by 2 bases and the J gene end by 7 bases; junction bases not matched to a gene: 11.

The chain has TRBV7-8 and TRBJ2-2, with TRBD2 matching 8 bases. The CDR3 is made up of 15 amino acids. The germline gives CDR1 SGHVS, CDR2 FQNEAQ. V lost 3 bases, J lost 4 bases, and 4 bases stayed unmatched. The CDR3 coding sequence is TGTGCCAGCAGCTTGAGGACTAGCAGCACCGGGGAGCTGTTTTTT. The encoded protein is CASSLRTSSTGELFF.

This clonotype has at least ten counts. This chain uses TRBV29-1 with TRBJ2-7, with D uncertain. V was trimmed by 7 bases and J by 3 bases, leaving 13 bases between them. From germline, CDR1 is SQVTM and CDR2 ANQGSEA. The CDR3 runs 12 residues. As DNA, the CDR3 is TGCAGCGGAAGGGATTCGGGCTACGAGCAGTACTTC. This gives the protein CSGRDSGYEQYF.

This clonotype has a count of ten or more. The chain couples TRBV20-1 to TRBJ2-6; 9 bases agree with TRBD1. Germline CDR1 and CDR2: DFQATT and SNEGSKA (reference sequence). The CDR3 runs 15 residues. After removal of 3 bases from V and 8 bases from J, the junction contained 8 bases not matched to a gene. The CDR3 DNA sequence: TGCAGTGCTAGCGCCGGGACAGGGAGGACCAACGTCCTGACTTTC. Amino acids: CSASAGTGRTNVLTF.

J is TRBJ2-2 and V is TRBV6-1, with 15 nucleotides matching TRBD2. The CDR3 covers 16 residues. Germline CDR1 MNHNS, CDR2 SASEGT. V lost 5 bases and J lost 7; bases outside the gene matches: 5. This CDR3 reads CASSPPGLAGGGELFF. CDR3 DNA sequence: TGTGCCAGCAGTCCACCGGGACTAGCGGGAGGCGGGGAGCTGTTTTTT.

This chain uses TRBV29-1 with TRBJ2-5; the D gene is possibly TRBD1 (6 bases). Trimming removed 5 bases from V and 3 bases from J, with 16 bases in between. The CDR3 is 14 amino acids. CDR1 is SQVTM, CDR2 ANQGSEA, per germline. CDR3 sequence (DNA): TGCAGCGTTCGATCTTACCGGACAGAAGAGACCCAGTACTTC. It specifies CSVRSYRTEETQYF.

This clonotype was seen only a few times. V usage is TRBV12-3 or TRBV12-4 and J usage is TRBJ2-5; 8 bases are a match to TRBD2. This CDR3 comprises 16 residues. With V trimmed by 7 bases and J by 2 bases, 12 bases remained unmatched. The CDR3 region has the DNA TGTGCCAGCACAGCACGCTGGCGGGGGGAACAAGAGACCCAGTACTTC. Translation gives CASTARWRGEQETQYF.

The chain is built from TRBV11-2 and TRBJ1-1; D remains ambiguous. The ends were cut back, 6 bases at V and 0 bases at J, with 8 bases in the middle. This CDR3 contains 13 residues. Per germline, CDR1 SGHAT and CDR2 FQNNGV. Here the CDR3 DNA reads TGTGCCAGCAGAACTTCCCTGAACACTGAAGCTTTCTTT. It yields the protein CASRTSLNTEAFF.

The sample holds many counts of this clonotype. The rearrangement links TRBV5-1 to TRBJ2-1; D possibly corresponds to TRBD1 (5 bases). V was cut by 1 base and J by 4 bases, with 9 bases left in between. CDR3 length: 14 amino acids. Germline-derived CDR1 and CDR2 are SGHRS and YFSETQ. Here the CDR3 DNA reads TGCGCCAGCAGCTTGCAGGACACATACAATGAGCAGTTCTTC. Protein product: CASSLQDTYNEQFF.

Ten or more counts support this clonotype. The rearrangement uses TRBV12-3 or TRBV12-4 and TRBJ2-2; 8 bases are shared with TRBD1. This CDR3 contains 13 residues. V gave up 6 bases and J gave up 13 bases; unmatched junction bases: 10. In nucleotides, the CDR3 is TGTGCCAGCAGCTCCCAGGGGGCCATGTGGCTGTTTTTT. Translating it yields CASSSQGAMWLFF.

CDR3 nucleotides: TGTGCCAGCAGTGGGACAGGGTATTCGGAAAAACTGTTTTTT. It encodes CASSGTGYSEKLFF. The chain links TRBV12-3 or TRBV12-4 to TRBJ1-4; 9 bases are a match to TRBD1. After removal of 5 bases from V and 8 bases from J, the junction contained 6 bases not matched to a gene. The CDR3 consists of 14 residues.